This record concerns one T cell receptor (beta chain) sequence. This sample was taken from a study of graft-versus-host responses after intestinal transplantation. Study information: After anti-thymocyte globulin induction, recipients took tacrolimus and steroids for 2 to 3 years.

This CDR3 is 18 amino acids long. The junction had 6 bases not matched to a gene; V was cut back by 0 bases and J by 2 bases. Germline CDR1 and CDR2: ENHRY and SYGVKD. This table comes from immunoSEQ multiplex PCR, and its TCRdb copy is limited to in-frame clones, with some not included. The sample holds under 30,000 clones, roughly 90% seen once. The material was PBMCs, obtained almost 40 days after intestinal transplant. The TCR sequence derives from a human patient who received an intestinal transplant, so some T cells may come from the graft donor. The gene calls are TRBV10-3 and TRBJ2-3; 12 nucleotides line up with TRBD2. CDR3 loop: CAISESWLAGGFTDTQYF. In DNA form, the CDR3 reads TGTGCCATCAGTGAGTCGTGGCTAGCGGGAGGGTTCACAGATACGCAGTATTTT.